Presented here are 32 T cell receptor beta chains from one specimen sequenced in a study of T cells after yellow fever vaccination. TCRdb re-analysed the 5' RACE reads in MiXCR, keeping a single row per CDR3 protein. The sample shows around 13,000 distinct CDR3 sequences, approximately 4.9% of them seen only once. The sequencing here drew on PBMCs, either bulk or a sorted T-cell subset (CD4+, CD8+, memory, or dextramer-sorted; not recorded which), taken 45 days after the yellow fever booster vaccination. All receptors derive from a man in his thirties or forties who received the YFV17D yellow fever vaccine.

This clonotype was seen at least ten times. Written as DNA, the CDR3 is TGTGCCAGCAGCCCCAGGGGGAATCTTGGGGACCTATATGGCTACACCTTC. Protein: CASSPRGNLGDLYGYTF. The rearrangement joins TRBV7-2 to TRBJ1-2, with 7 nucleotides matching TRBD1. The V gene's germline CDR1 is SGHTA and CDR2 FQGNSA. V was clipped by 5 bases and J by 5 bases; unmatched bases: 17. The CDR3 runs 17 residues.

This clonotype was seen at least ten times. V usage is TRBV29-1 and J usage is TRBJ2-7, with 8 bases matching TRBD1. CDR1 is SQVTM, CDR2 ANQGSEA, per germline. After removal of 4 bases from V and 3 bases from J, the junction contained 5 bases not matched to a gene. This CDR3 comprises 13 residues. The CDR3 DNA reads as TGCAGCGTTGTGGGGACAGGAGTCTACGAGCAGTACTTC. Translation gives CSVVGTGVYEQYF.

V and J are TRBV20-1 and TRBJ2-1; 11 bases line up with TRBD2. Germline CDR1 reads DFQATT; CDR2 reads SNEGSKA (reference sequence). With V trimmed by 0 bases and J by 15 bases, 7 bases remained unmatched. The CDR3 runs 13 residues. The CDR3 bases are TGCAGTGCTAGAGAGGAGGGACTAGCGGACTGGTTCTTC. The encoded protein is CSAREEGLADWFF.

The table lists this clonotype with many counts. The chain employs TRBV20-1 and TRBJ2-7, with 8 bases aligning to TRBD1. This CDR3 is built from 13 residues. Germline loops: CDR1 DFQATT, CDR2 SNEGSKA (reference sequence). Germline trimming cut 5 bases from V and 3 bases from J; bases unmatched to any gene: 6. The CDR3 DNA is TGCAGTGCTGTCGGACAGGGTGGCTACGAGCAGTACTTC. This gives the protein CSAVGQGGYEQYF.

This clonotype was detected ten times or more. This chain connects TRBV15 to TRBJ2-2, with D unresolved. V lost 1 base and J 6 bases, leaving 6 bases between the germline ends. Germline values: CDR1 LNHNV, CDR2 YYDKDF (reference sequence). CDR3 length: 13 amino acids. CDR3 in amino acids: CATSRGVAGELFF. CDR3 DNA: TGTGCCACCAGCAGAGGGGTCGCCGGGGAGCTGTTTTTT.

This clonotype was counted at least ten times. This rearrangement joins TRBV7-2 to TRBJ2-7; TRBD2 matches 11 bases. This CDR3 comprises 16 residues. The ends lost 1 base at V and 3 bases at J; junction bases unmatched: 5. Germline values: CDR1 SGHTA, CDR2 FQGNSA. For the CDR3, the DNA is TGTGCCAGCAGCTTAGTTAGCGGGAGGGCCATCTACGAGCAGTACTTC. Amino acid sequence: CASSLVSGRAIYEQYF.

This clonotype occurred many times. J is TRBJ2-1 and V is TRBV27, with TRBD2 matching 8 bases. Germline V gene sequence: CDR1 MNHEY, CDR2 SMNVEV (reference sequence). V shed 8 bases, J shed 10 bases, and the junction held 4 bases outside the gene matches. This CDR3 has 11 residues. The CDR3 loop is CASRSGREQFF. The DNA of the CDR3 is TGTGCCAGCCGGAGCGGGAGAGAGCAGTTCTTC.

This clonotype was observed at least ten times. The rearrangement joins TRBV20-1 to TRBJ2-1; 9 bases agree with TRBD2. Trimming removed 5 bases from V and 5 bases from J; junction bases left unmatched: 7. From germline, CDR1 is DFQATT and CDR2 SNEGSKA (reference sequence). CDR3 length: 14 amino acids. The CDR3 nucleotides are TGCAGTGCTCTGACTAGCGGCCCGGACAATGAGCAGTTCTTC. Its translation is CSALTSGPDNEQFF.

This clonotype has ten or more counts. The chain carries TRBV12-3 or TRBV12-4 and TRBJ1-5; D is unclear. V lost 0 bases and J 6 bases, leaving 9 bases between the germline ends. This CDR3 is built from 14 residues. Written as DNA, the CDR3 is TGTGCCAGCAGTTTAGCCCCGGGCCTTCAGCCCCAGCATTTT. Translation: CASSLAPGLQPQHF.

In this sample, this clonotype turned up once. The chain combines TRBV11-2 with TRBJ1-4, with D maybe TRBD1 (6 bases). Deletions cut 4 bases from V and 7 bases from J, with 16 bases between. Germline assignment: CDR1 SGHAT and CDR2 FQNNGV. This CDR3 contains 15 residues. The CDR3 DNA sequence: TGTGCCAGCAGCTCCACGAGGGGGGTTGGTGAAAAACTGTTTTTT. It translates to CASSSTRGVGEKLFF. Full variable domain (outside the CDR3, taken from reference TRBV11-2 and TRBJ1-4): EAGVAQSPRYKIIEKRQSVAFWCNPISGHATLYWYQQILGQGPKLLIQFQNNGVVDDSQLPKDRFSAERLKGVDSTLKIQPAKLEDSAVYLCASSSTRGVGEKLFFGSGTQLSVL.

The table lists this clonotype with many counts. This CDR3 is CASSFGSSYNEQFF. CDR3 sequence (DNA): TGTGCCAGCAGCTTTGGTAGCTCCTACAATGAGCAGTTCTTC. The genes are TRBV7-2 and TRBJ2-1, with unresolved D. Germline-derived CDR1 and CDR2 are SGHTA and FQGNSA. Trimming stripped 3 bases from V and 0 bases from J, with 6 bases between. The CDR3 contains 14 residues.

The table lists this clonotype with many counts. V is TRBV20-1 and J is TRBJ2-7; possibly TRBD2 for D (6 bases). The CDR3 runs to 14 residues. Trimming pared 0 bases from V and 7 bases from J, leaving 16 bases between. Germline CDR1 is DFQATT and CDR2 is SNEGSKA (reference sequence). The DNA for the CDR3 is TGCAGTGCTAGAGATCTAGGCGGGATCGAAGAGCAGTACTTC. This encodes CSARDLGGIEEQYF.

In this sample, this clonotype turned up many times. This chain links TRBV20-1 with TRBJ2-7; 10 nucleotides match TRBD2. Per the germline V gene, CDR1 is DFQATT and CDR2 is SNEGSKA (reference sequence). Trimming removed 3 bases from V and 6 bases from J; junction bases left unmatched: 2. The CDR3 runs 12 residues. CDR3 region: CSASPSGSEQYF. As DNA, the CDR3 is TGCAGTGCTAGCCCTAGCGGGAGCGAGCAGTACTTC.

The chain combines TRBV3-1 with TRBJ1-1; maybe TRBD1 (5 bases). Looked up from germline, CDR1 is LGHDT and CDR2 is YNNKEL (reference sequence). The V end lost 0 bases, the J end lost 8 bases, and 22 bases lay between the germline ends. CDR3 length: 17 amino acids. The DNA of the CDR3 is TGTGCCAGCAGCCAAGAATGGACAAGCACTATACCCCAAGAAGCTTTCTTT. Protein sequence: CASSQEWTSTIPQEAFF.

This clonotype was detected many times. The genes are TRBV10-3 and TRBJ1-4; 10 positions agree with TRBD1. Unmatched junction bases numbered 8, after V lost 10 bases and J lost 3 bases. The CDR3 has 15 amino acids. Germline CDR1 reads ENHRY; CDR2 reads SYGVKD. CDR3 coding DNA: TGTGCCACCAGGCGGGACAGGGGATCTAATGAAAAACTGTTTTTT. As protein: CATRRDRGSNEKLFF.

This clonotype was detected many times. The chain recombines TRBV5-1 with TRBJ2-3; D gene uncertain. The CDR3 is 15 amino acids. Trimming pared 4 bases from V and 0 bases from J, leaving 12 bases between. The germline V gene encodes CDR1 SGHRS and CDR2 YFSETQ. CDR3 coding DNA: TGCGCCAGCAGCCAAACCAAAATTAGCACAGATACGCAGTATTTT. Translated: CASSQTKISTDTQYF.

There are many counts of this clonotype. The CDR3 here is CASRVAGVETQYF. DNA for the CDR3: TGCGCCAGCCGGGTAGCGGGAGTAGAGACCCAGTACTTC. The rearrangement uses TRBV10-2 and TRBJ2-5; 9 positions match TRBD2. Per germline, CDR1 WSHSY and CDR2 SAAADI. V shed 8 bases, J shed 4 bases, and the junction held 5 bases outside the gene matches. The CDR3 runs to 13 residues.

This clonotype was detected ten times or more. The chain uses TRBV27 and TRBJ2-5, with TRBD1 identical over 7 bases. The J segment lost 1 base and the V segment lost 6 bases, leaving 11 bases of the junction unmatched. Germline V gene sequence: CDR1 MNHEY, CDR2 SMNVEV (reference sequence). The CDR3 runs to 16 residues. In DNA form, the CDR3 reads TGTGCCAGCAGCCGACTACGCAAGGGGGCCCAAGAGACCCAGTACTTC. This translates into CASSRLRKGAQETQYF.

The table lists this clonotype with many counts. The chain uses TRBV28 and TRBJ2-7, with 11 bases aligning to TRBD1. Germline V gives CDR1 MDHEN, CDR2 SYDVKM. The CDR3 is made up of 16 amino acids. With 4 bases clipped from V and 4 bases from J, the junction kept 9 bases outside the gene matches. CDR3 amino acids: CASSWDLGTGGYEQYF. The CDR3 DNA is TGTGCCAGCAGTTGGGACCTAGGGACAGGGGGGTACGAGCAGTACTTC. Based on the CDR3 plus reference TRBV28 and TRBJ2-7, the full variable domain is DVKVTQSSRYLVKRTGEKVFLECVQDMDHENMFWYRQDPGLGLRLIYFSYDVKMKEKGDIPEGYSVSREKKERFSLILESASTNQTSMYLCASSWDLGTGGYEQYFGPGTRLTVT.

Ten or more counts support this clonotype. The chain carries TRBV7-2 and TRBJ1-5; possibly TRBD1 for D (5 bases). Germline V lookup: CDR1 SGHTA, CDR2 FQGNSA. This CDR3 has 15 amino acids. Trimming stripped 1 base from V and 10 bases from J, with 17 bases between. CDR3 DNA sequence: TGTGCCAGCAGCTTAGATTTCCGACAGATTCAACCCCAGCATTTT. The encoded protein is CASSLDFRQIQPQHF.

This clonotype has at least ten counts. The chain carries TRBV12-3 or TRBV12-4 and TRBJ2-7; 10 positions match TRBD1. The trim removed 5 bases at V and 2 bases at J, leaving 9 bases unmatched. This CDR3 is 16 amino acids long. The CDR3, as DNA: TGTGCCAGCAGTCCTTACGCCGGGACAGGGGCCTACGAGCAGTACTTC. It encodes CASSPYAGTGAYEQYF.

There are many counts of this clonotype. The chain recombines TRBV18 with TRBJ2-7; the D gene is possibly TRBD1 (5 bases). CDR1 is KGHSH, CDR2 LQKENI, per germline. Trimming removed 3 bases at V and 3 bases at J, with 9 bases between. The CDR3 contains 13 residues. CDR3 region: CASSPQGNYEQYF. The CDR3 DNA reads TGTGCCAGCTCACCCCAGGGTAACTACGAGCAGTACTTC.

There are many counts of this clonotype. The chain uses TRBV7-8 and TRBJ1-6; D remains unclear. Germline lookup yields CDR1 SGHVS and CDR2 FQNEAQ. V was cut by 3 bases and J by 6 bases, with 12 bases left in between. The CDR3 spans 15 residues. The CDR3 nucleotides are TGTGCCAGCAGCTTCCCCAGTTCCCTTAATTCACCCCTCCACTTT. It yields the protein CASSFPSSLNSPLHF.

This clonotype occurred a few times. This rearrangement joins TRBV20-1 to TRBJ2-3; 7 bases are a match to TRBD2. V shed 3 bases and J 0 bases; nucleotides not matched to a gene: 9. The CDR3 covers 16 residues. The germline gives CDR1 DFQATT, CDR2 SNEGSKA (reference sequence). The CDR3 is CSASPTSAASTDTQYF. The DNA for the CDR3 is TGCAGTGCTAGTCCCACTAGCGCCGCGAGCACAGATACGCAGTATTTT.

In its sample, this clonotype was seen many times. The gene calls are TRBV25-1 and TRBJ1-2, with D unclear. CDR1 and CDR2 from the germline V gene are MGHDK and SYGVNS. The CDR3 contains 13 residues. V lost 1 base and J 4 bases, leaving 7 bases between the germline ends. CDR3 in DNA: TGTGCCAGCAGTGAATGGGCGCGCTATGGCTACACCTTC. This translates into CASSEWARYGYTF.

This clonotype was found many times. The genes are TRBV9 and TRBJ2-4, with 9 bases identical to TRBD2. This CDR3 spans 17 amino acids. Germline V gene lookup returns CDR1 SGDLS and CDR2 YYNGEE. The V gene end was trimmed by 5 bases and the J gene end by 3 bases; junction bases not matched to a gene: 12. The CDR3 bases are TGTGCCAGCAGAGTCCCGGGACTAGCTAAAGGCAAAAACATTCAGTACTTC. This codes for CASRVPGLAKGKNIQYF. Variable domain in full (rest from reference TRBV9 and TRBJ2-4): DSGVTQTPKHLITATGQRVTLRCSPRSGDLSVYWYQQSLDQGLQFLIQYYNGEERAKGNILERFSAQQFPDLHSELNLSSLELGDSALYFCASRVPGLAKGKNIQYFGAGTRLSVL.

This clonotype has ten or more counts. The CDR3 sequence: CSARKRGATGELFF. The CDR3 nucleotides read TGCAGCGCAAGGAAGAGGGGGGCGACCGGGGAGCTGTTTTTT. The chain joins TRBV29-1 to TRBJ2-2; D may match TRBD1 or TRBD2 (6 bases each). Trimming stripped 7 bases from V and 5 bases from J, with 17 bases between. Germline assignment: CDR1 SQVTM and CDR2 ANQGSEA. This CDR3 is 14 amino acids long.

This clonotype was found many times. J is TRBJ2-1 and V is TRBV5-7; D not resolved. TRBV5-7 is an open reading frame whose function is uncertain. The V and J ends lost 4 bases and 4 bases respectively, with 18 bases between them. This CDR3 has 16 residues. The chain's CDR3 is CASSPTGRAEYNEQFF. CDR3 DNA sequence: TGTGCCAGCAGCCCTACGGGCCGAGCCGAATACAATGAGCAGTTCTTC.

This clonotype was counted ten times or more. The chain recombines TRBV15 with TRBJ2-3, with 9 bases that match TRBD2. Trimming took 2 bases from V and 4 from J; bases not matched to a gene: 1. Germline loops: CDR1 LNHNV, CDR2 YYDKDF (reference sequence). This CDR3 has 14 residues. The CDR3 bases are TGTGCCACCAGCAGAAGCGGGAGGCCAGATACGCAGTATTTT. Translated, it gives CATSRSGRPDTQYF.

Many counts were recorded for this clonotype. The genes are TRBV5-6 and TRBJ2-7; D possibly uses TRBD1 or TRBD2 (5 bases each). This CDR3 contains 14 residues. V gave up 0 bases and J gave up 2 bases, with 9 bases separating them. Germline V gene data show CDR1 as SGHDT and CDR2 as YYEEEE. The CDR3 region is CASSLVGTAYEQYF. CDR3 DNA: TGTGCCAGCAGCTTGGTCGGGACCGCCTACGAGCAGTACTTC.

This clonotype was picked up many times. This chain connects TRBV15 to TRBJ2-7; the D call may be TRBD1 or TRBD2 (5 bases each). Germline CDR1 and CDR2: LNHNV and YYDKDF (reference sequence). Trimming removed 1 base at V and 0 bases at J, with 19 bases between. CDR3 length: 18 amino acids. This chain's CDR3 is CATSRGSGTSKLSYEQYF. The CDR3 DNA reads TGTGCCACCAGCAGAGGTTCAGGGACGTCCAAACTCTCCTACGAGCAGTACTTC.

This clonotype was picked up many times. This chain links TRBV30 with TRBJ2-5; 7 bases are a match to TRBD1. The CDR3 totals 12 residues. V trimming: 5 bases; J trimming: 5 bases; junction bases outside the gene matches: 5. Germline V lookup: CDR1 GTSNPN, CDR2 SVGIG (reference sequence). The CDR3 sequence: CAWATGRETQYF. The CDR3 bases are TGTGCCTGGGCGACAGGGCGGGAGACCCAGTACTTC.